These T cell receptor beta chains were read from a single sample in a study of blood T cells in healthy people across ages. One entry per CDR3 protein, called by TCRdb with MiXCR from the 5' RACE reads. Of roughly 550,000 distinct CDR3 sequences listed, around 24% were seen once; the top ten hold less than 9%. This sample also belongs to another study, concerning T cells of mothers and their children.

Sample: blood. These receptors were taken from a boy between 10 and 17 years old in good health. Each CDR3 is given with its conserved first and last residue. The order of the fields is J gene, clone size, V gene, D gene, CDR3 DNA, CDR3 protein. D genes are given only for firm matches. Clone size appears in some rows only: once, few, many, or a class for an expanded clone.

J gene: TRBJ2-5
clone size: many
V gene: TRBV28
D gene: TRBD1
CDR3 DNA: TGTGCCAGCAGTTTTCCGCGGGACAGGGAGGAAGAGACCCAGTACTTC
CDR3 protein: CASSFPRDREEETQYF

J gene: TRBJ1-4
clone size: NA
V gene: TRBV6-5
D gene: NA
CDR3 DNA: TGTGCCAGCAGTTACGAAGATAATGAAAAACTGTTTTTT
CDR3 protein: CASSYEDNEKLFF

J gene: TRBJ2-7
clone size: few
V gene: TRBV7-2
D gene: NA
CDR3 DNA: TGTGCCAGCAGCCCGACAGGTAGGAGCTACGAGCAGTACTTC
CDR3 protein: CASSPTGRSYEQYF

J gene: TRBJ2-7
clone size: NA
V gene: TRBV6-2/TRBV6-3
D gene: TRBD2
CDR3 DNA: TGTGCCAGCACCCTAGCGGAGACCTACGAGCAGTACTTC
CDR3 protein: CASTLAETYEQYF

J gene: TRBJ2-3
clone size: many
V gene: TRBV20-1
D gene: TRBD2
CDR3 DNA: TGCAGTGCTTGCCCCGTAGCGGGGGGGCAAGATACGCAGTATTTT
CDR3 protein: CSACPVAGGQDTQYF

J gene: TRBJ2-5
clone size: few
V gene: TRBV21-1
D gene: NA
CDR3 DNA: TGTGCCAGCAGCAAAAGGTCCCCTAGCGGGATGGGGGAGACCCAGTACTTC
CDR3 protein: CASSKRSPSGMGETQYF

J gene: TRBJ2-1
clone size: NA
V gene: TRBV19
D gene: TRBD2
CDR3 DNA: TGTGCCAGTACCGCGGGACTAGCGGGACTAGCCGAGCAGTTCTTC
CDR3 protein: CASTAGLAGLAEQFF

J gene: TRBJ2-5
clone size: NA
V gene: TRBV11-2
D gene: NA
CDR3 DNA: TGTGTCAGCAGTCCCTTCGGCCTAGCTTCTCAAGAGACCCAGTACTTC
CDR3 protein: CVSSPFGLASQETQYF

J gene: TRBJ2-1
clone size: many
V gene: TRBV28
D gene: NA
CDR3 DNA: TGTGCCAGCAGCTCTCCGGGGAGTTACAATGAGCAGTTCTTC
CDR3 protein: CASSSPGSYNEQFF

J gene: TRBJ1-2
clone size: many
V gene: TRBV4-3
D gene: NA
CDR3 DNA: TGCGCCAGCAGCCAAGATCCTCCCGGGGGGTATGGCTACACCTTC
CDR3 protein: CASSQDPPGGYGYTF

J gene: TRBJ1-5
clone size: few
V gene: TRBV28
D gene: NA
CDR3 DNA: TGTGCCAGCACAGGCAACCTACAGGGCCGCAATCAGCCCCAGCATTTT
CDR3 protein: CASTGNLQGRNQPQHF

J gene: TRBJ2-7
clone size: few
V gene: TRBV12-3/TRBV12-4
D gene: NA
CDR3 DNA: TGTGCCAGCAGTCCCCGGGGCCCAGGTAGCTACGAGCAGTACTTC
CDR3 protein: CASSPRGPGSYEQYF

J gene: TRBJ2-4
clone size: many
V gene: TRBV6-6
D gene: NA
CDR3 DNA: TGTGCCAGCAGTCCCTCGACAGGTCCCAAAAACATTCAGTACTTC
CDR3 protein: CASSPSTGPKNIQYF

J gene: TRBJ2-7
clone size: NA
V gene: TRBV20-1
D gene: NA
CDR3 DNA: TGCAGTGCTAATTTAGAGAGCAACGACGAGCAGTACTTC
CDR3 protein: CSANLESNDEQYF

J gene: TRBJ2-7
clone size: NA
V gene: TRBV13
D gene: TRBD2
CDR3 DNA: TGTGCCAGCAGCTTACAATTAGCGGGGGCCTACGAGCAGTACTTC
CDR3 protein: CASSLQLAGAYEQYF

J gene: TRBJ1-1
clone size: few
V gene: TRBV27
D gene: NA
CDR3 DNA: TGTGCCAGCAGAGTGGGTGGGGGCACTGAAGCTTTCTTT
CDR3 protein: CASRVGGGTEAFF

J gene: TRBJ1-6
clone size: NA
V gene: TRBV5-1
D gene: NA
CDR3 DNA: TGCGCCAGCAGCCCGGATAAAATAGGGACGAGGGATAACTCACCCCTCCACTTT
CDR3 protein: CASSPDKIGTRDNSPLHF

J gene: TRBJ2-7
clone size: NA
V gene: TRBV20-1
D gene: TRBD1
CDR3 DNA: TGCAGTGCTAGGGACAGGGTGGCCTACGAGCAGTACTTC
CDR3 protein: CSARDRVAYEQYF

J gene: TRBJ2-5
clone size: few
V gene: TRBV28
D gene: NA
CDR3 DNA: TGTGCCAGCAGTTCCCGACTCTTACAAGAGACCCAGTACTTC
CDR3 protein: CASSSRLLQETQYF

J gene: TRBJ2-5
clone size: many
V gene: TRBV9
D gene: TRBD2
CDR3 DNA: TGTGCCAGCAGCGTAGATCCAGCGGGAGAAATGGAGACCCAGTACTTC
CDR3 protein: CASSVDPAGEMETQYF

J gene: TRBJ1-2
clone size: NA
V gene: TRBV27
D gene: NA
CDR3 DNA: TGTGCCAGCAGTTTGGCTGGGAGCCTCCAAAAAAATGGCTACACCTTC
CDR3 protein: CASSLAGSLQKNGYTF

J gene: TRBJ2-6
clone size: NA
V gene: TRBV28
D gene: NA
CDR3 DNA: TGTGCCAGCAGGGAGTCTGGGGCCAACGTCCTGACTTTC
CDR3 protein: CASRESGANVLTF

J gene: TRBJ2-5
clone size: NA
V gene: TRBV28
D gene: TRBD2
CDR3 DNA: TGTGCCAGCAGTTTGAGTTTAGTTGGACTAGCGGGAGAAGAGACCCAGTACTTC
CDR3 protein: CASSLSLVGLAGEETQYF

J gene: TRBJ1-2
clone size: few
V gene: TRBV9
D gene: NA
CDR3 DNA: TGTGCCAGCAGCGGCCCCCGGCAAGGAGCCGCGGTAAGGGGCTACACCTTC
CDR3 protein: CASSGPRQGAAVRGYTF

J gene: TRBJ2-3
clone size: NA
V gene: TRBV28
D gene: TRBD1
CDR3 DNA: TGTGCCAGCAGCCCGACCCCGCGGACAGGCGAGACAGATACGCAGTATTTT
CDR3 protein: CASSPTPRTGETDTQYF

J gene: TRBJ2-7
clone size: few
V gene: TRBV10-3
D gene: TRBD2
CDR3 DNA: TGTGCCATCAGTGATGGACTAGCGGGGGACTCCTACGAGCAGTACTTC
CDR3 protein: CAISDGLAGDSYEQYF

J gene: TRBJ2-1
clone size: many
V gene: TRBV7-6
D gene: NA
CDR3 DNA: TGTGCCAGCAGCTTAGTCCCCAATTCACGATTCAACAATGAGCAGTTCTTC
CDR3 protein: CASSLVPNSRFNNEQFF

J gene: TRBJ1-1
clone size: few
V gene: TRBV20-1
D gene: NA
CDR3 DNA: TGCAGTGCTAGAGATATTTGGGGGGCGACCACTGAAGCTTTCTTT
CDR3 protein: CSARDIWGATTEAFF

J gene: TRBJ2-7
clone size: NA
V gene: TRBV10-3
D gene: NA
CDR3 DNA: TGTGCCATCAGTGAGTCGGTGACTTCTGGCGAGCAGTACTTC
CDR3 protein: CAISESVTSGEQYF

J gene: TRBJ2-7
clone size: many
V gene: TRBV10-3
D gene: NA
CDR3 DNA: TGTGCCATCAGTGACAGGGAAGAGGTCCGTTCCGCCTACGAGCAGTACTTC
CDR3 protein: CAISDREEVRSAYEQYF

J gene: TRBJ2-5
clone size: few
V gene: TRBV7-2
D gene: NA
CDR3 DNA: TGTGCCAGCAGCCCCACTGTGGAGGGCCACGAGACCCAGTACTTC
CDR3 protein: CASSPTVEGHETQYF

J gene: TRBJ2-1
clone size: NA
V gene: TRBV10-3
D gene: TRBD1
CDR3 DNA: TGTGCCACCGGACAGGGCCCTTTGTATGAGCAGTTCTTC
CDR3 protein: CATGQGPLYEQFF

J gene: TRBJ2-7
clone size: NA
V gene: TRBV7-2
D gene: NA
CDR3 DNA: TGTGCCAGCAGCGAAGACAGGAGCTCCTACTACGAGCAGTACTTC
CDR3 protein: CASSEDRSSYYEQYF

J gene: TRBJ1-5
clone size: NA
V gene: TRBV7-3
D gene: NA
CDR3 DNA: TGTGCCAGCAGCTTCAACGACAGCCTAAATAGCAATCAGCCCCAGCATTTT
CDR3 protein: CASSFNDSLNSNQPQHF

J gene: TRBJ1-4
clone size: NA
V gene: TRBV19
D gene: NA
CDR3 DNA: TGTGCCAGTAGATCGGACGCCCGACCTAATGAAAAACTGTTTTTT
CDR3 protein: CASRSDARPNEKLFF

J gene: TRBJ2-3
clone size: NA
V gene: TRBV7-8
D gene: TRBD2
CDR3 DNA: TGTGCCAGCAGCCCGGGACTAGCGGCCCTCACAGATACGCAGTATTTT
CDR3 protein: CASSPGLAALTDTQYF